These 16 T cell receptor beta chains originate from one sample sequenced in a study of identical twins (dated by TCRdb to about 2016). Libraries were built with 5' RACE. Data came from an Illumina HiSeq 2000. TCRdb passed the public sequencing reads through fastp at Q25 and MiXCR, retaining productive beta sequences. Rows with a matching CDR3 protein are joined into one entry that keeps the most common DNA and genes. This sample comprises a few hundred thousand distinct CDR3 sequences, approximately 8.7% of them detected only once. Jointly, the top ten make up 8.5% to 10% of the sample. Sequencing was carried out using naive T cells sorted from blood. The label giving this sample's cell subset or site can be read as: cells isolated with a human naive T-cell isolation kit. The receptors derive from a woman aged 45-65 years in good health.

This clonotype was observed at least ten times. The rearrangement joins TRBV5-1 to TRBJ2-7, with D unclear. Germline loops: CDR1 SGHRS, CDR2 YFSETQ. With 1 base removed from V and 6 bases from J, the gap between germline ends came to 14 bases. CDR3 length equals 14 residues. The DNA for the CDR3 is TGCGCCAGCAGCTTGTTCTCTATTCATGGCGAGCAGTACTTC. Translation: CASSLFSIHGEQYF.

This clonotype was counted at least ten times. The CDR3 reads CASRPSGRSYNEQFF. CDR3 coding DNA: TGTGCCAGCAGGCCTAGCGGGAGATCCTACAATGAGCAGTTCTTC. The chain recombines TRBV2 with TRBJ2-1; 10 bases align to TRBD2. V was pared by 6 bases and J by 1 base, with 3 bases of the junction left unmatched. The CDR3 covers 15 residues. Germline CDR1 reads SNHLY; CDR2 reads FYNNEI. The full variable domain, its missing parts supplied by reference TRBV2 and TRBJ2-1, is EPEVTQTPSHQVTQMGQEVILRCVPISNHLYFYWYRQILGQKVEFLVSFYNNEISEKSEIFDDQFSVERPDGSNFTLKIRSTKLEDSAMYFCASRPSGRSYNEQFFGPGTRLTVL.

In nucleotides, the CDR3 is TGTGCCAGCAGCCCACCCACGACTTTGACTAGCGGGAGTACTGAGACCCAGTACTTC. Its protein product is CASSPPTTLTSGSTETQYF. This chain links TRBV13 with TRBJ2-5, with 12 bases lining up with TRBD2. The trim removed 5 bases at V and 5 bases at J, leaving 18 bases unmatched. This CDR3 is built from 19 residues. Germline V gives CDR1 PRHDT, CDR2 FYEKMQ (reference sequence).

Many counts were recorded for this clonotype. The gene calls are TRBV20-1 and TRBJ1-1; perhaps TRBD1 as D (6 bases). The CDR3 length is 13 residues. Trimming removed 0 bases at V and 4 bases at J, with 9 bases between. Germline values: CDR1 DFQATT, CDR2 SNEGSKA (reference sequence). CDR3 residues: CSARDVRGTEAFF. CDR3 DNA: TGCAGTGCTAGAGATGTCAGGGGCACTGAAGCTTTCTTT.

This clonotype was picked up a small number of times. V and J are TRBV29-1 and TRBJ2-7; tentatively, D is TRBD1 (6 bases). Germline CDR1 is SQVTM and CDR2 is ANQGSEA. V lost 6 bases and J lost 0, with 9 bases in between. The CDR3 contains 12 residues. CDR3 sequence reads: CSVRDNSYEQYV. The CDR3, as DNA: TGCAGCGTCCGGGACAACTCCTACGAGCAGTACGTC.

The chain carries TRBV6-6 and TRBJ1-3; D uncertain. This CDR3 region has 14 residues. Germline V gives CDR1 MNHNY, CDR2 SVGAGI (reference sequence). V was pared by 2 bases and J by 0 bases, with 5 bases between. The CDR3 protein is CASSYDSSGNTIYF. The CDR3 region has the DNA TGTGCCAGCAGTTACGATAGCTCTGGAAACACCATATATTTT.

This clonotype was counted at least ten times. This chain links TRBV9 with TRBJ2-1; no firm D call. CDR1 is SGDLS, CDR2 YYNGEE, per germline. CDR3 length: 15 residues. V lost 0 bases and J lost 10, with 17 bases in between. The CDR3 protein is CASSVEVTPSGEQFF. The CDR3 coding sequence is TGTGCCAGCAGCGTAGAAGTGACGCCCAGTGGAGAGCAGTTCTTC.

CDR3 nucleotides: TGTGCCAGCAGCCCTAAGCGGTGGAAGTACGAGCAGTACGTC. Its translation is CASSPKRWKYEQYV. This chain links TRBV14 with TRBJ2-7; D may be TRBD2 (5 bases). CDR3 length: 14 amino acids. The germline CDR1 and CDR2 sequences are SGHDN and FVKESK. V shed 4 bases and J shed 4 bases, with 14 bases lying between them.

This rearrangement joins TRBV20-1 to TRBJ2-3; D gene uncertain. The CDR3 consists of 14 residues. Germline CDR1 is DFQATT and CDR2 is SNEGSKA (reference sequence). V was trimmed by 3 bases and J by 4 bases, leaving 14 bases between them. In DNA, the CDR3 is TGCAGTGCTAGTGAGACCCCAGCTCCAGATACGCAGTATTTT. It translates to CSASETPAPDTQYF.

Many counts were recorded for this clonotype. V gene TRBV5-6 combines with J gene TRBJ1-1; D is possibly TRBD1 (5 bases). Germline V gene data show CDR1 as SGHDT and CDR2 as YYEEEE. V lost 3 bases, J lost 1 base, and 13 bases lay in between. The CDR3 sequence is 15 residues long. CDR3 sequence (DNA): TGTGCCAGCAGCTCCTCCGGGACGGGGAACACTGAAGCTTTCTTT. It translates to CASSSSGTGNTEAFF.

This chain joins TRBV27 and TRBJ2-3, with 7 bases identical to TRBD2. J was trimmed by 4 bases and V by 2 bases; bases with no gene match: 6. This CDR3 has 15 residues. Germline assignment: CDR1 MNHEY and CDR2 SMNVEV (reference sequence). CDR3 residues: CASSLGGSPADTQYF. For the CDR3, the DNA is TGTGCCAGCAGTTTAGGCGGGAGCCCCGCAGATACGCAGTATTTT.

This clonotype was found many times. The J gene is TRBJ1-4, the V gene TRBV12-3 or TRBV12-4; D not certain. The CDR3 has 14 residues. V shed 3 bases and J shed 4 bases, with 9 bases lying between them. The CDR3 loop reads CASSLTGINEKLFF. The CDR3 coding sequence is TGTGCCAGCAGTTTGACGGGAATTAATGAAAAACTGTTTTTT.

The chain couples TRBV9 to TRBJ2-1; no clear D. The CDR3 totals 13 residues. Germline V lookup: CDR1 SGDLS, CDR2 YYNGEE. The V and J ends lost 1 base and 9 bases respectively, with 11 bases between them. CDR3 sequence (DNA): TGTGCCAGCAGCGTAACAGTGAATAGTGAGCAGTTCTTC. Its protein product is CASSVTVNSEQFF.

This rearrangement joins TRBV29-1 to TRBJ2-3; D is ambiguous. The V end lost 7 bases, the J end lost 3 bases, and 14 bases lay between the germline ends. Germline lookup yields CDR1 SQVTM and CDR2 ANQGSEA. The CDR3 totals 13 residues. The CDR3 loop is CSEVGAGTDTQYF. Here the CDR3 DNA reads TGCAGCGAGGTCGGAGCCGGGACAGATACGCAGTATTTT.

The chain combines TRBV9 with TRBJ2-3; TRBD2 matches at 10 bases. This CDR3 comprises 16 residues. With V trimmed by 4 bases and J by 2 bases, 7 bases remained unmatched. Germline CDR1 and CDR2: SGDLS and YYNGEE. CDR3 DNA sequence: TGTGCCAGCAGCCCAGGACTAGCGGAATCCACAGATACGCAGTATTTT. This encodes CASSPGLAESTDTQYF. The whole variable domain, filled in from reference TRBV9 and TRBJ2-3, reads DSGVTQTPKHLITATGQRVTLRCSPRSGDLSVYWYQQSLDQGLQFLIQYYNGEERAKGNILERFSAQQFPDLHSELNLSSLELGDSALYFCASSPGLAESTDTQYFGPGTRLTVL.

This clonotype was recorded a few times. The chain employs TRBV9 and TRBJ1-4, with D possibly TRBD1 on 5 matching bases. Trimming took off 3 bases at V and 6 bases at J, with 27 bases between the two ends. This CDR3 comprises 19 residues. CDR1 and CDR2 (germline): SGDLS, YYNGEE. The chain's CDR3 is CASSETGATRGRGHEKLFF. The CDR3, as DNA: TGTGCCAGCAGCGAAACTGGGGCCACCAGAGGTCGCGGGCATGAAAAACTGTTTTTT.